A single sample is the source of the 5 T cell receptor beta chains below, sequenced in a study of T cells after yellow fever vaccination. TCRdb re-derived calls from the 5' RACE reads in MiXCR, one entry per CDR3 protein. The sample lists roughly 60,000 distinct CDR3 sequences; roughly 7.4% were seen once. The specimen was CD8+ T cells sorted from PBMCs, collected on the day of the first yellow fever vaccination. The origin of the receptors is a man aged 18 to 35 who received the YFV17D yellow fever vaccine.

The rearrangement joins TRBV29-1 to TRBJ1-1, with a possible D match to TRBD1 (5 bases). There are 15 residues in the CDR3. Germline values: CDR1 SQVTM, CDR2 ANQGSEA. The V and J ends lost 6 bases and 1 base respectively, with 18 bases between them. The CDR3 bases are TGCAGCGTCCCCTGGGGTGGGGACGGGAACACTGAAGCTTTCTTT. This sequence encodes CSVPWGGDGNTEAFF.

This clonotype occurred many times. The V call is TRBV6-5, the J call TRBJ1-1; tentatively, D is TRBD1 (6 bases). Germline CDR1 and CDR2: MNHEY and SVGAGI. The CDR3 contains 14 residues. V was cut by 3 bases and J by 5 bases, with 13 bases left in between. CDR3 nucleotide sequence: TGTGCCAGCAGTTATACGGGGGCGGGAACTGAAGCTTTCTTT. As protein: CASSYTGAGTEAFF.

This clonotype was counted a few times. This sequence joins TRBV3-1 and TRBJ2-1; TRBD1 is a possible D gene (5 bases). This CDR3 region has 17 residues. V gave up 3 bases and J gave up 12 bases, with 27 bases separating them. The germline V gene encodes CDR1 LGHDT and CDR2 YNNKEL (reference sequence). DNA for the CDR3: TGTGCCAGCAGCCAGGGGAAAGGGGTTTACTTTATTAGCCCGCAGTTCTTC. It codes for CASSQGKGVYFISPQFF.

This clonotype showed up just a few times. This chain uses TRBV6-5 with TRBJ2-2, with unresolved D. The germline V and J ends were trimmed by 2 bases and 6 bases, with 10 bases remaining between them. This CDR3 is 14 amino acids long. The germline V gene has CDR1 MNHEY and CDR2 SVGAGI. As DNA, the CDR3 is TGTGCCAGCAGTTACGTTGGGTTTTCCGGGGAGCTGTTTTTT. Protein sequence: CASSYVGFSGELFF.

This clonotype was found many times. The rearrangement joins TRBV12-3 or TRBV12-4 to TRBJ2-5, with 13 bases that match TRBD2. Unmatched junction bases numbered 14, after V lost 5 bases and J lost 2 bases. The CDR3 has 19 residues. The CDR3, as DNA: TGTGCCAGCAGTCCCGGGACTAGCGGGATCTGGGCGAGGCAAGAGACCCAGTACTTC. It is translated as CASSPGTSGIWARQETQYF.